The clone carrying this TCR beta chain was recorded once. CDR3 length equals 16 residues. The V end lost 2 bases, the J end lost 1 base, and 14 bases lay between the germline ends. Germline V gene sequence: CDR1 MNHNS, CDR2 SASEGT. The data were obtained in a study of blood T cell repertoires in COVID-19. Study overall: Spain, Italy and the United States supplied samples that represented acute and convalescent COVID-19. PBMCs, B-cell-depleted T cells, or T cells provided the cDNA or gDNA that made up the material.

The assay was immunoSEQ multiplex PCR, and TCRdb's table has in-frame clones only and misses some. The profile shows some 100,000 clones, less than 85% of them singletons. This sequence joins TRBV6-1 and TRBJ1-1, with D tentatively TRBD1 (6 bases). The source is a man aged 50 to 59 with acute or convalescent COVID-19. The specimen was peripheral blood. CDR3 DNA sequence: TGTGCCAGCAGTGAATTGGCCTGGGACAAGAACACTGAAGCTTTCTTT. Residues: CASSELAWDKNTEAFF.